This T cell receptor beta chain came from a study of blood T cell repertoires in COVID-19. Original processing notes: Reference gene primer amplification gave estimated nucleated cell counts. Repertoires were generated with immunoSEQ multiplex PCR, while TCRdb's copy carries only in-frame clones and drops some. The DNA was the basis for D and trimming; V, J and clone size are from that table. The sample includes about 190,000 clones, roughly three quarters of them seen just once. Participants came from about 24 US areas, aged roughly 18 to 89 years. CDR3 length: 18 amino acids. V was pared by 5 bases and J by 6 bases, with 28 bases between. CDR1 KGHSH and CDR2 LQKENI come from the germline V gene.

This sequence was found in a woman aged 45 to 65 with acute COVID-19. Input material: PBMCs or T cells enriched from blood (not recorded which). The chain has TRBV18 and TRBJ1-2, with D perhaps matching TRBD1 (5 bases). CDR3 amino acids: CASSALGVKGKDNDGYTF. The CDR3 DNA follows: TGTGCCAGCTCAGCTCTAGGGGTAAAAGGAAAGGATAATGATGGCTACACCTTC.